This TCR beta chain was identified in a study of T-cell memory formation after mild COVID-19. Study outcomes and limitations: The study found balanced CD4/CD8 in clones contracting day 15 to 85 and a CD4+ lean in later expanders.

TCRdb reanalysed the 5' RACE reads using MiXCR and keeps one entry per CDR3 protein. Of 300,000 to 350,000 distinct CDR3 sequences listed, roughly a fifth were seen once; the top ten hold 21%. The CDR3 has 12 amino acids. Trimming took off 8 bases at V and 4 bases at J, with 10 bases between the two ends. Germline CDR1 is MNHEY and CDR2 is SVGEGT. This clonotype has more than one count but fewer than ten. What it binds is not known. The chain is built from TRBV6-2 or TRBV6-3 and TRBJ2-3, with D hard to call. Material for sequencing was PBMCs or a T cell subset sorted from them (not recorded which). This receptor was obtained from a man younger than 30 who had mild COVID-19 (a few samples of this study predate the infection). Cell type and time point are not known. The chain's CDR3 is CASLLQPDTQYF. In nucleotides, the CDR3 is TGTGCCAGCCTACTCCAACCAGATACGCAGTATTTT.